This TCR beta chain originates from a study of tissue T cells after allogeneic stem cell transplantation. Study overall: This research-autopsy study prospectively enrolled adult allogeneic hematopoietic cell transplant recipients with steroid-refractory graft-versus-host disease. Viable blood and marrow gave sorted CD3+ T cells if numbers allowed.

Assay: immunoSEQ multiplex PCR; the TCRdb copy retains only in-frame clones and omits some. The table records several thousand clones, about 82% of them present only once. The CDR3 spans 14 residues. Per germline, CDR1 SEHNR and CDR2 FQNEAQ (reference sequence). Between the trimmed V and J ends, which lost 6 bases and 4 bases, there was a span of 15 bases. Whole-study findings and limits: Across patients, clones rarely overlapped, yet motif clusters were shared tissue-specifically. Some tissue clones might be persisting host cells; their alloreactivity or antigen specificity was not determined.

This clone was found a few times. The target antigen is unknown. Sequenced here: blood, sampled before transplantation. The sequence was obtained from a man between 40 and 70 years old who later had graft-versus-host disease after an allogeneic stem cell transplant. V usage is TRBV7-9 and J usage is TRBJ1-2, with D unresolved. The CDR3 sequence is CASRGRRERYGYTF. In DNA, the CDR3 is TGTGCCAGCAGGGGTCGCCGGGAACGCTATGGCTACACCTTC.